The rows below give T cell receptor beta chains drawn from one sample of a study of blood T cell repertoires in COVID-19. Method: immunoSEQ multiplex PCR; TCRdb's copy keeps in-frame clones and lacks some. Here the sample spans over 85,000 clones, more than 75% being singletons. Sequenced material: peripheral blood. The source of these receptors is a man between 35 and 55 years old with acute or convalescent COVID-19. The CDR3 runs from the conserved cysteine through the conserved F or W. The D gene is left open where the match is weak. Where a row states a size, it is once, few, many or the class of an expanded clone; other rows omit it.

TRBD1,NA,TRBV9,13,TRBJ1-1,CASSRQGNTEAFF,TGTGCCAGCAGCAGACAGGGGAACACTGAAGCTTTCTTT
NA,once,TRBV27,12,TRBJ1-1,CASSRGGTEAFF,TGTGCCAGCAGCCGAGGAGGTACTGAAGCTTTCTTT
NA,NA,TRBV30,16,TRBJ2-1,CAWSVRRAPSIHEQFF,TGTGCCTGGAGTGTACGGAGGGCCCCTAGTATCCATGAGCAGTTCTTC
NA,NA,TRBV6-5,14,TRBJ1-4,CASSYGQGGEKLFF,TGTGCCAGCAGTTACGGGCAGGGTGGCGAAAAACTGTTTTTT
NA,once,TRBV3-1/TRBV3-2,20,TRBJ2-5,CASSHLKMAQVAWEQETQYF,TGTGCCAGCAGCCACCTTAAGATGGCACAGGTTGCTTGGGAACAAGAGACCCAGTACTTC
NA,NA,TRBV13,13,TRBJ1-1,CASSSPGNTEAFF,TGTGCCAGCAGTTCCCCCGGGAACACTGAAGCTTTCTTT
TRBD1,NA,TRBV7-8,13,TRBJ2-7,CASSRVRGYEQYF,TGTGCCAGCAGCCGAGTCAGGGGGTACGAGCAGTACTTC
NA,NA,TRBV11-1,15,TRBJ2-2,CASSSLRTNTGELFF,TGTGCCAGCAGCTCCTTAAGGACTAACACCGGGGAGCTGTTTTTT
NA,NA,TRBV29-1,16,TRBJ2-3,CSVEGGDYPSTDTQYF,TGCAGCGTTGAAGGGGGTGACTACCCCAGCACAGATACGCAGTATTTT
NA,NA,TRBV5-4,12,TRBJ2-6,CATLSGANVLTF,TGTGCCACCCTCTCTGGGGCCAACGTCCTGACTTTC
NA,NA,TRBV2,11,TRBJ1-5,CASSEQGPQHF,TGTGCCAGCAGTGAGCAGGGACCCCAGCATTTT
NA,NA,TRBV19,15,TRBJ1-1,CASRTGQSLNTEAFF,TGTGCCAGCCGTACTGGACAGTCCCTGAACACTGAAGCTTTCTTT
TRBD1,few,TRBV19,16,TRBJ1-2,CASSGPGQGANYGYTF,TGTGCCAGTAGTGGTCCGGGACAGGGAGCTAACTATGGCTACACCTTC
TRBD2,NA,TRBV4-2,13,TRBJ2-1,CASSTSGSYEQFF,TGTGCCAGCAGTACTAGCGGGAGCTATGAGCAGTTCTTC
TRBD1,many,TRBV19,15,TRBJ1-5,CASSIVRDRVQPQHF,TGTGCCAGTAGTATAGTTAGGGACAGGGTGCAGCCCCAGCATTTT
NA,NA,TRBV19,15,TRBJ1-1,CASRFQDSPVSEAFF,TGTGCCAGTAGATTTCAAGACAGCCCTGTGTCTGAAGCTTTCTTT
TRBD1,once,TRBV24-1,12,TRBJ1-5,CATGTGNQPQHF,TGTGCCACCGGGACAGGGAATCAGCCCCAGCATTTT
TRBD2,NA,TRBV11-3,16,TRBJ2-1,CASSLEVSGAFNEQFF,TGTGCCAGCAGCTTAGAAGTTAGCGGGGCATTCAATGAGCAGTTCTTC
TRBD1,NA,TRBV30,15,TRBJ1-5,CAWSAQGGISQPQHF,TGTGCCTGGAGTGCACAGGGGGGTATAAGTCAGCCCCAGCATTTT
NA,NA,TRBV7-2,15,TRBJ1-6,CASSMGWTANSPLHF,TGTGCCAGCAGCATGGGCTGGACAGCTAATTCACCCCTCCACTTT
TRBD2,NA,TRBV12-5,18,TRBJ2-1,CASAKPSGTSGRGYEQFF,TGTGCTAGTGCCAAGCCCTCCGGGACTAGCGGGAGGGGGTATGAGCAGTTCTTC
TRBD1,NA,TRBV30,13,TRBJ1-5,CAWSGQGTQPQHF,TGTGCCTGGAGTGGACAGGGTACTCAGCCCCAGCATTTT
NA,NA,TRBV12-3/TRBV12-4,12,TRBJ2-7,CASSFPGYEQYF,TGTGCCAGCAGTTTTCCGGGCTACGAGCAGTACTTC
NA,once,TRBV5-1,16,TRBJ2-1,CASSLASGAYYNEQFF,TGCGCCAGCAGCTTGGCCTCAGGGGCTTATTACAATGAGCAGTTCTTC
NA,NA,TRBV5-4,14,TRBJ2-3,CASSLKFRGYTQYF,TGTGCCAGCAGCTTGAAGTTCAGGGGATATACGCAGTATTTT
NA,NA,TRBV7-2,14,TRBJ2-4,CASSVQAAKNIQYF,TGTGCCAGCAGCGTTCAGGCGGCCAAAAACATTCAGTACTTC
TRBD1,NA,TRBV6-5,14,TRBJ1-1,CASIYDPGGTEAFF,TGTGCCAGCATTTACGACCCAGGGGGAACTGAAGCTTTCTTT
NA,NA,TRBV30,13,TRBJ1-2,CAWSVRSVDGYTF,TGTGCCTGGAGTGTACGCAGTGTCGATGGCTACACCTTC
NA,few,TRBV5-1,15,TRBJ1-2,CASSQPDTRAGGYTF,TGCGCCAGCAGCCAGCCCGATACAAGGGCGGGTGGCTACACCTTC
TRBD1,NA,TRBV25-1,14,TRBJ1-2,CASSEPGGAYGYTF,TGTGCCAGCAGTGAACCAGGGGGCGCCTATGGCTACACCTTC
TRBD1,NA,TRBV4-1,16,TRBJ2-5,CASSQGMGQGQETQYF,TGCGCCAGCAGCCAGGGTATGGGACAGGGACAAGAGACCCAGTACTTC
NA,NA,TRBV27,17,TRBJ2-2,CASSLSGPGGSTGELFF,TGTGCCAGCAGTTTGTCGGGGCCAGGGGGGAGTACCGGGGAGCTGTTTTTT
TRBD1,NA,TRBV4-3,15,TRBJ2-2,CASSQYRQGSGELFF,TGCGCCAGCAGCCAATATAGACAGGGCTCCGGGGAGCTGTTTTTT
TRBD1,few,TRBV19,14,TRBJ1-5,CASSGDRTNQPQHF,TGTGCCAGTAGTGGGGACAGGACGAATCAGCCCCAGCATTTT
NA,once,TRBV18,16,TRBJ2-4,CASSRDRAGAKNIQYF,TGTGCCAGCTCACGTGACAGGGCGGGGGCCAAAAACATTCAGTACTTC
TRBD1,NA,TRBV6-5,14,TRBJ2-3,CASETGANTDTQYF,TGTGCCAGCGAGACAGGGGCGAACACAGATACGCAGTATTTT
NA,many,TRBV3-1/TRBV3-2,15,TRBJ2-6,CASSYRDAGANVLTF,TGTGCCAGCAGCTACAGGGATGCTGGGGCCAACGTCCTGACTTTC
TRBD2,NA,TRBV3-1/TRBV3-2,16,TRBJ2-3,CASSQGSGRASDTQYF,TGTGCCAGCAGCCAAGGGAGCGGGAGGGCCTCTGATACGCAGTATTTT
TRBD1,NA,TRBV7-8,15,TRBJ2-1,CASSSDRGRWNEQFF,TGTGCCAGCAGCTCGGACAGGGGGCGCTGGAATGAGCAGTTCTTC
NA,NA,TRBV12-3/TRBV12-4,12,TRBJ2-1,CASSSTDNEQFF,TGTGCCAGCAGTTCGACAGACAATGAGCAGTTCTTC
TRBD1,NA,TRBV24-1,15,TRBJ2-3,CATSSGQGNTDTQYF,TGTGCCACCAGCTCCGGACAGGGGAACACAGATACGCAGTATTTT
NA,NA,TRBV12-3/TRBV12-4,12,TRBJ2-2,CASSLYTGELFF,TGTGCCAGCAGTCTATACACCGGGGAGCTGTTTTTT
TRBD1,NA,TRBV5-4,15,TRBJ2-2,CASSMDRVGTGELFF,TGTGCCAGCAGCATGGACAGGGTTGGCACCGGGGAGCTGTTTTTT